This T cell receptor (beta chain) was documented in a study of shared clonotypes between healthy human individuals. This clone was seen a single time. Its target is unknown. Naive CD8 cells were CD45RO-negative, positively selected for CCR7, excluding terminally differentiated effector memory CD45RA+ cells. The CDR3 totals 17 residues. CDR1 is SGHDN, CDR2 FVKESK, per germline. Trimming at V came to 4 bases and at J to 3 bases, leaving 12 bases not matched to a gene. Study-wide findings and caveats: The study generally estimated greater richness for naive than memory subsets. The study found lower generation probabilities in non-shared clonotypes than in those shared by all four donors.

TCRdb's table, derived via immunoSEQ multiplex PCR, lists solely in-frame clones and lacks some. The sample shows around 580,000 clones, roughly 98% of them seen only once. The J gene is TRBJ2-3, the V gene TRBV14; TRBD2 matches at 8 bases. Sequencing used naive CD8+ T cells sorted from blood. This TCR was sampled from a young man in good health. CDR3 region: CASSPGRSGSRTDTQYF. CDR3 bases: TGTGCCAGCAGCCCAGGGAGGAGCGGGAGTAGGACAGATACGCAGTATTTT.